This T cell receptor beta chain derives from a study of T cell repertoires in cytomegalovirus infection. Whole-study context: CMV epitopes that were recently identified and HLA-C-restricted were used alongside well-studied HLA-B-restricted ones. Evidence of both CMV infection and a matching HLA type came from public TCR beta signatures. Whole-study results and caveats: CMV-specific HLA-C-restricted TCR beta clonotypes dominated the ex vivo response. Cumulative frequency of public TCR beta families picked out carriers of CMV plus the relevant HLA.

TCRdb re-called the reads with MiXCR, one entry per CDR3 protein. The data contain around 710,000 distinct CDR3 sequences, 25% to 35% of them singletons. Germline CDR1 reads MNHNS; CDR2 reads SASEGT. Trimming stripped 2 bases from V and 3 bases from J, with 9 bases between. The CDR3 sequence is 14 residues long. About this clonotype: Its specificity is unknown.

This TCR derives from a human donor in good health (CMV status not recorded). Some clones in this sample may be carry-over from other donors' samples. The chain carries TRBV6-1 and TRBJ2-3; unclear D gene. The specimen comprised cultured CD8+ T cells from PBMCs, sampled from culture after CMV antigen stimulation. The CDR3 sequence is CASSERYRTDTQYF. CDR3 nucleotides: TGTGCCAGCAGTGAACGGTACCGTACAGATACGCAGTATTTT.